This T cell receptor (beta chain) was captured in a study of blood T cell repertoires in COVID-19. The V gene end was trimmed by 6 bases and the J gene end by 0 bases; junction bases not matched to a gene: 1. This CDR3 region has 14 residues. In germline, CDR1 is SNHLY, CDR2 FYNNEI. Per the study methods: For nucleated cells, counts were estimated from reference gene primer amplification. The method was immunoSEQ multiplex PCR; TCRdb's version includes in-frame clones alone and lacks a portion of them. That table is the source of V, J and clone size, and D and trimming were worked out from the DNA. In the table there are about 130,000 clones, about 85% of which are singletons.

This TCR derives from a man aged 70 or older with acute or convalescent COVID-19. V is TRBV2 and J is TRBJ2-7; 11 bases are a match to TRBD1. Sample: peripheral blood. CDR3 loop: CASRGTGGSYEQYF. The CDR3 DNA reads TGTGCCAGCAGGGGGACAGGGGGCTCCTACGAGCAGTACTTC.